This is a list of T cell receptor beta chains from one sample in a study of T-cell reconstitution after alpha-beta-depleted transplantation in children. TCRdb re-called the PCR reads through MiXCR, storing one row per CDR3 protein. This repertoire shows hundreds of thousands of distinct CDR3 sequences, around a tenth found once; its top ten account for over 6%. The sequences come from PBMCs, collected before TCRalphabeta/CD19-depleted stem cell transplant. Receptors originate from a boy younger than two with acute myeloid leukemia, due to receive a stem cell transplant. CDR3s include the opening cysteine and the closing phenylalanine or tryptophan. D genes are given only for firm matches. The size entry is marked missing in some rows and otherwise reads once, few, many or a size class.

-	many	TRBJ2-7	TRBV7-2	CASSFKLAPYEQYF	TGTGCCAGCAGCTTCAAACTGGCCCCCTACGAGCAGTACTTC
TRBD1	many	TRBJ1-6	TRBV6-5	CASSYTLTGGSSPLHF	TGTGCCAGCAGTTACACCCTAACAGGGGGCAGTTCACCCCTCCACTTT
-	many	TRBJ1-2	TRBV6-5	CASSYSRGYGYTF	TGTGCCAGCAGTTACTCAAGAGGGTATGGCTACACCTTC
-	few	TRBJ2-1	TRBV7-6	CASSPCGWSERLQCEQFF	TGTGCCAGCAGCCCATGCGGGTGGTCGGAACGACTGCAATGTGAGCAGTTCTTC
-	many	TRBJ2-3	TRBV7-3	CASSLIPGSDTQYF	TGTGCCAGCAGCTTAATTCCAGGGTCAGATACGCAGTATTTT
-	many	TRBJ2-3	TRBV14	CASSQVSGATQYF	TGTGCCAGCAGCCAAGTATCCGGAGCTACGCAGTATTTT
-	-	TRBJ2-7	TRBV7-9	CASSSGTRDGLYEQYF	TGTGCCAGCAGCTCAGGGACCCGGGACGGCCTCTACGAGCAGTACTTC
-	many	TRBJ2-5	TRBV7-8	CASSLAGGREVETQYF	TGTGCCAGCAGCTTAGCGGGGGGGCGCGAAGTGGAGACCCAGTACTTC
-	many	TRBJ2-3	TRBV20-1	CSARDLSITDTQYF	TGCAGTGCTAGAGATCTTTCTATCACAGATACGCAGTATTTT
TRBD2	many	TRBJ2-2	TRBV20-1	CSARDMGGGIPGELFF	TGCAGTGCTAGAGATATGGGCGGGGGGATCCCTGGGGAGCTGTTTTTT
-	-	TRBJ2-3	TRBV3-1	CASSPPLADTQYF	TGTGCCAGCAGCCCCCCACTAGCAGATACGCAGTATTTT
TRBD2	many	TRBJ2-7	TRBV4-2	CASSQEWTSAYEQYF	TGTGCCAGCAGCCAAGAATGGACTAGCGCGTACGAGCAGTACTTC
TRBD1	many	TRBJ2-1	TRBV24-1	CATSEFTGGAYNEQFF	TGTGCCACCAGTGAGTTTACAGGGGGCGCCTACAATGAGCAGTTCTTC
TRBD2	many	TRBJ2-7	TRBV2	CASSFSGGAGWEQYF	TGTGCCAGCAGTTTTAGCGGGGGGGCCGGTTGGGAGCAGTACTTC
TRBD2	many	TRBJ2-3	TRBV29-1	CSVPSGGTDTQYF	TGCAGCGTTCCTAGCGGGGGGACAGATACGCAGTATTTT
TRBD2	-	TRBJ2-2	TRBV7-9	CASGRGESNTGELFF	TGTGCCAGCGGACGGGGGGAGTCGAACACCGGGGAGCTGTTTTTT
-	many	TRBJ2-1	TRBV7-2	CASSLAINEQFF	TGTGCCAGCAGCTTAGCTATCAATGAGCAGTTCTTC
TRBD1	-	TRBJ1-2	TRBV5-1	CASSLFDRGNYGYTF	TGCGCCAGCAGCTTGTTCGACAGGGGAAACTATGGCTACACCTTC
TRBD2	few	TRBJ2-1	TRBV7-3	CASSLMAGEPYNEQFF	TGTGCCAGCAGCTTAATGGCGGGAGAGCCCTACAATGAGCAGTTCTTC
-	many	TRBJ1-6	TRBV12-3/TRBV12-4	CASSPKGGGNSPLHF	TGTGCCAGCAGTCCCAAGGGGGGAGGGAATTCACCCCTCCACTTT